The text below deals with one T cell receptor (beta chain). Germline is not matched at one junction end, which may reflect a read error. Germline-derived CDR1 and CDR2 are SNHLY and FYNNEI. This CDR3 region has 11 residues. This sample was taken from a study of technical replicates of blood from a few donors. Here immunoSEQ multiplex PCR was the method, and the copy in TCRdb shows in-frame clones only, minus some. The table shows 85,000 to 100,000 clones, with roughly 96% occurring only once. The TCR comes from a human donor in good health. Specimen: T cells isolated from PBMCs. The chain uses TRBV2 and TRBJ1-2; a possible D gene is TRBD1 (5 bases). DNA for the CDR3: TGTGCCACCGGGACTGAAACGTCGGTCCTCTTC. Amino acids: CATGTETSVLF.